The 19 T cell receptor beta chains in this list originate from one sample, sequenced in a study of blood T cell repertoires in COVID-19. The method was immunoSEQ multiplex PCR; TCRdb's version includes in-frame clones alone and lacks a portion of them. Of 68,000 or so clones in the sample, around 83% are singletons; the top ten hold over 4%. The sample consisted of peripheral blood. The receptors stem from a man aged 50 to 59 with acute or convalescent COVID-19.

In nucleotides, the CDR3 is TGCGCCAGCAGCCAAGATCAGCGGAACACTGAAGCTTTCTTT. This gives the protein CASSQDQRNTEAFF. The chain is built from TRBV4-1 and TRBJ1-1; D ambiguous. From germline, CDR1 is MGHRA and CDR2 YSYEKL. CDR3 length: 14 residues. The germline V and J ends were trimmed by 0 bases and 1 base, with 6 bases remaining between them.

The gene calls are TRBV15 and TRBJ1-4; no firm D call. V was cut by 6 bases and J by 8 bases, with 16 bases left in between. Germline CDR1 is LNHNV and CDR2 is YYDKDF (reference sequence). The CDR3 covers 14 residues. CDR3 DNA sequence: TGTGCCACCAGAGGAGAGGCCACCACGGAAAAACTGTTTTTT. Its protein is CATRGEATTEKLFF.

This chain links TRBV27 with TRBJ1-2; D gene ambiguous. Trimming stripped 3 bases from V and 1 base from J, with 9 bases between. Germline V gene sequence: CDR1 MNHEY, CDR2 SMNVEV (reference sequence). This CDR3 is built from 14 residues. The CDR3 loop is CASSLAGVNYGYTF. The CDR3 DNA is TGTGCCAGCAGTTTGGCGGGAGTTAACTATGGCTACACCTTC.

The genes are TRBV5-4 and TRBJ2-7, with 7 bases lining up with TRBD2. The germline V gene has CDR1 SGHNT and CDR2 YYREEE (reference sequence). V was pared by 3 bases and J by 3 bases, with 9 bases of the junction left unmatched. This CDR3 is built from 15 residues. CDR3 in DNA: TGTGCCAGCAGCTGGCCCCTCGCGGGAGTCTACGAGCAGTACTTC. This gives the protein CASSWPLAGVYEQYF.

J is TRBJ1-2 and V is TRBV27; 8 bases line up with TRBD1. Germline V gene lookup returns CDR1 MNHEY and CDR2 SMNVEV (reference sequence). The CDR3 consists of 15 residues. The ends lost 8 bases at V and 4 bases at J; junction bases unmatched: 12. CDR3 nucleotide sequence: TGTGCCAGCCGGTCCGGACAGGGAACGGTCTATGGCTACACCTTC. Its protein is CASRSGQGTVYGYTF.

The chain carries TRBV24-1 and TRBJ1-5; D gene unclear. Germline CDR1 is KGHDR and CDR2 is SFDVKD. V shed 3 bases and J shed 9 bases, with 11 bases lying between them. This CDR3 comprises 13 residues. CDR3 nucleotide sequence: TGTGCCACCAGTGATGGCGGCTTCGGGCCCCAGCATTTT. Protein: CATSDGGFGPQHF.

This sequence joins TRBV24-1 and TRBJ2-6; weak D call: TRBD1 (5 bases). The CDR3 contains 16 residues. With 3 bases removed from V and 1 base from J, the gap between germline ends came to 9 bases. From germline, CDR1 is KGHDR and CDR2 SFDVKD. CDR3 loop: CATSDTGRSGANVLTF. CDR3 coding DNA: TGTGCCACCAGTGATACAGGCCGTTCTGGGGCCAACGTCCTGACTTTC.

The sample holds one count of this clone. CDR3 amino acids: CASSQEGRGWNQPQHF. In DNA, the CDR3 is TGTGCCAGCAGCCAAGAGGGCAGGGGCTGGAATCAGCCCCAGCATTTT. The chain is built from TRBV14 and TRBJ1-5, with TRBD1 as a possible D gene (6 bases). CDR3 length equals 16 residues. With 0 bases removed from V and 4 bases from J, the gap between germline ends came to 13 bases. Germline V gives CDR1 SGHDN, CDR2 FVKESK. Filled out from reference TRBV14 and TRBJ1-5, the complete variable domain reads EAGVTQFPSHSVIEKGQTVTLRCDPISGHDNLYWYRRVMGKEIKFLLHFVKESKQDESGMPNNRFLAERTGGTYSTLKVQPAELEDSGVYFCASSQEGRGWNQPQHFGDGTRLSIL.

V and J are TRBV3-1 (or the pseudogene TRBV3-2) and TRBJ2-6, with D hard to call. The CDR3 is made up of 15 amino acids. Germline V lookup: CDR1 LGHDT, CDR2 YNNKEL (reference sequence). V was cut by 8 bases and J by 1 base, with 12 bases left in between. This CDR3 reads CASSFRVSGANVLTF. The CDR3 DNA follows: TGTGCCAGCTCATTCCGAGTTTCTGGGGCCAACGTCCTGACTTTC.

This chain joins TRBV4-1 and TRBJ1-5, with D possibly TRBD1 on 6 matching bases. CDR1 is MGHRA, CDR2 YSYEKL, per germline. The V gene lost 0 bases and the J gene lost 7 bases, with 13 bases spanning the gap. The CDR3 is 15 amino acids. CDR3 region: CASSQDGRGEQPQHF. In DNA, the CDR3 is TGCGCCAGCAGCCAAGATGGCAGGGGCGAACAGCCCCAGCATTTT.

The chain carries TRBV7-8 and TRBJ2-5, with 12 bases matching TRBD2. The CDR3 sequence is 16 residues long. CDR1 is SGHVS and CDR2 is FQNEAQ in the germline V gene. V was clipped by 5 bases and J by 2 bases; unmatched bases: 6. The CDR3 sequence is CASSARLAGEQETQYF. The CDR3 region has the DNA TGTGCCAGCAGCGCCAGACTAGCGGGGGAGCAAGAGACCCAGTACTTC.

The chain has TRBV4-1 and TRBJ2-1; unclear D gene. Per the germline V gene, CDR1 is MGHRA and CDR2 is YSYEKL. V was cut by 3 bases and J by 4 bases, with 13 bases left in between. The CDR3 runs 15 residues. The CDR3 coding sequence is TGCGCCAGCAGCCAGGCGACGAGGCTGTACAATGAGCAGTTCTTC. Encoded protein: CASSQATRLYNEQFF.

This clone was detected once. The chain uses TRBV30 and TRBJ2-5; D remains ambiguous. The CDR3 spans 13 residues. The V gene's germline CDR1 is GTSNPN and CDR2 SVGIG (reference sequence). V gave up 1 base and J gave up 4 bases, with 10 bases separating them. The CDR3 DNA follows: TGTGCCTGGAGTGCAACCCCCGGAGAGACCCAGTACTTC. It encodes CAWSATPGETQYF.

CDR3 nucleotides: TGTGCCAGCTCACCCCTAGACGGCCCCTATGGAAACACCATATATTTT. This codes for CASSPLDGPYGNTIYF. The chain couples TRBV18 to TRBJ1-3; D remains ambiguous. Trimming pared 3 bases from V and 3 bases from J, leaving 15 bases between. The CDR3 totals 16 residues. The germline CDR1 and CDR2 sequences are KGHSH and LQKENI.

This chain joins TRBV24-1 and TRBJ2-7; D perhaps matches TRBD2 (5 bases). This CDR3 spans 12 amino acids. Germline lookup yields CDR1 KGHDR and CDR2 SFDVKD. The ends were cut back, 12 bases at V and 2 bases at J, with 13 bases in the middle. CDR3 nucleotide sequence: TGTGCCCCCCGGACGGGGACCTACGAGCAGTACTTC. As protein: CAPRTGTYEQYF.

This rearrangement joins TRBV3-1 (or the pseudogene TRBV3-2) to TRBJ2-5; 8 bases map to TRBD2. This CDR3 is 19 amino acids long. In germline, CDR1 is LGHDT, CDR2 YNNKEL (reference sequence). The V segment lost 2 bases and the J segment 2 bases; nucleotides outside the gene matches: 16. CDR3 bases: TGTGCCAGCAGCCAATATTCCCCAACCCCCGGGACTAGTCAAGAGACCCAGTACTTC. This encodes CASSQYSPTPGTSQETQYF.

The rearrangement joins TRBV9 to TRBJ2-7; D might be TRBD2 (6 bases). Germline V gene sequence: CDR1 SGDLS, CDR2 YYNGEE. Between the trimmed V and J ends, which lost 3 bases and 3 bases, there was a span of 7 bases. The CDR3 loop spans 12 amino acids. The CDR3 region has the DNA TGTGCCAGCAGCGGTAGCGGCTACGAGCAGTACTTC. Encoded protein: CASSGSGYEQYF.

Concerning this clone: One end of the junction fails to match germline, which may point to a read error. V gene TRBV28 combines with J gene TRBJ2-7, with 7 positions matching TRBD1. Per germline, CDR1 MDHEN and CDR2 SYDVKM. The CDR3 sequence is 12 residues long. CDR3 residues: CASSNRQGKGGF. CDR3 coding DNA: TGTGCCAGCAGTAACCGACAGGGTAAGGGCGGATTC.

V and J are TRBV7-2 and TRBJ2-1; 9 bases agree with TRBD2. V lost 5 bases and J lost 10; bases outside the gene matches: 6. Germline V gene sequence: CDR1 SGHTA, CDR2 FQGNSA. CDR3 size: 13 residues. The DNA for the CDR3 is TGTGCCAGCAGCCTGGGACTAGCACCGGAGCAGTTCTTC. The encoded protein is CASSLGLAPEQFF.